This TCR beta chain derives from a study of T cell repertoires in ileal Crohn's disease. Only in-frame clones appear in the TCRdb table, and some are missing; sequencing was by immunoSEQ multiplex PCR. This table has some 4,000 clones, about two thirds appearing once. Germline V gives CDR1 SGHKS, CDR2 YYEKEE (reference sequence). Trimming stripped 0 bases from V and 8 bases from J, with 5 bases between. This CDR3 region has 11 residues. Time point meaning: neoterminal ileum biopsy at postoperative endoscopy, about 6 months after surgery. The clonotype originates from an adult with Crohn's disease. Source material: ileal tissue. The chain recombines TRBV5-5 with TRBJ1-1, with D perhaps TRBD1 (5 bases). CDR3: CASSLGTEAFF. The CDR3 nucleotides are TGTGCCAGCAGCTTGGGGACAGAAGCTTTCTTT.